The 9 T cell receptor beta chains listed next were all sequenced from one sample in a study of T cells in Graves' hyperthyroidism and ophthalmopathy. Authors of the study amplified TCR beta CDR3 regions from RNA transcripts. A set of HTBI primers served as the primers for a first-round RT-PCR of the TCR CDR3. TCRdb recomputed calls from the multiplex PCR reads with MiXCR, one row per CDR3 protein. The sample records around 600,000 distinct CDR3 sequences, 12% to 15% being singletons. The sequenced sample was blood. All receptors derive from a woman aged 18-29 years with Graves' ophthalmopathy.

The J gene is TRBJ2-2, the V gene TRBV10-3, with D unresolved. V lost 3 bases to trimming and J lost 5 bases, with 4 bases between them. CDR3 length: 12 amino acids. Germline V gene lookup returns CDR1 ENHRY and CDR2 SYGVKD. For the CDR3, the DNA is TGTGCCATCAGTGACCGAACCGGGGAGCTGTTTTTT. Its translation: CAISDRTGELFF.

This clonotype was counted between two and nine times. The chain joins TRBV19 to TRBJ2-6; 9 bases are a match to TRBD1. The CDR3 loop spans 14 amino acids. Germline loops: CDR1 LNHDA, CDR2 SQIVND (reference sequence). Trimming cost V 10 bases and J 2 bases; bases outside gene matches: 3. CDR3 bases: TGTGCCACTTGGGACAGGGCTGGGGCCAACGTCCTGACTTTC. This gives the protein CATWDRAGANVLTF.

This clonotype appeared many times. J is TRBJ1-5 and V is TRBV29-1; D is uncertain. V lost 4 bases to trimming and J lost 6 bases, with 10 bases between them. CDR1 is SQVTM, CDR2 ANQGSEA, per germline. There are 12 residues in the CDR3. The CDR3 bases are TGCAGCGTTGCCAAGTCAGGTCAGCCCCAGCATTTT. This codes for CSVAKSGQPQHF.

This clonotype was recorded many times. The chain uses TRBV7-2 and TRBJ1-2; D may be TRBD1 (5 bases). In germline, CDR1 is SGHTA, CDR2 FQGNSA. This CDR3 is built from 13 residues. Deletions cut 5 bases from V and 5 bases from J, with 12 bases between. Here the CDR3 reads CASSPQGDYGYTF. In DNA, the CDR3 is TGTGCCAGCAGCCCCCAGGGCGATTATGGCTACACCTTC.

Concerning this clonotype itself: With a much larger clone just one base away, this may be a read error. V is TRBV27 and J is TRBJ2-1; 10 nucleotides align to TRBD2. Germline V gives CDR1 MNHEY, CDR2 SMNVEV (reference sequence). With V trimmed by 1 base and J by 8 bases, 8 bases remained unmatched. The CDR3 covers 16 residues. CDR3 DNA: TGTGCCAGCAGTTTATTGGTGAGCGGGAGGGCCGATGAGCAGTTCTTC. Its translation: CASSLLVSGRADEQFF.

This clonotype was seen at least ten times. This rearrangement joins TRBV28 to TRBJ2-5, with D maybe TRBD1 (5 bases). This CDR3 region has 15 residues. Trimming took 3 bases from V and 3 from J, leaving 14 bases between them. The germline V gene has CDR1 MDHEN and CDR2 SYDVKM. This CDR3 reads CASSFAQAREETQYF. In DNA, the CDR3 is TGTGCCAGCAGTTTTGCGCAGGCCAGGGAAGAGACCCAGTACTTC.

The V call is TRBV7-8, the J call TRBJ1-1; D is unresolved. From germline, CDR1 is SGHVS and CDR2 FQNEAQ. V was pared by 5 bases and J by 4 bases, with 8 bases between. This CDR3 has 12 residues. The CDR3 spells CASSQRSTEAFF. For the CDR3, the DNA is TGTGCCAGCAGCCAAAGGAGCACTGAAGCTTTCTTT.

There are many counts of this clonotype. The CDR3 region is CASTWSSGNTGELFF. The CDR3 DNA reads TGTGCCAGCACCTGGTCTAGCGGCAACACCGGGGAGCTGTTTTTT. This chain connects TRBV11-1 to TRBJ2-2; 7 bases fit TRBD2. Per the germline V gene, CDR1 is SGHAT and CDR2 is FQDESV (reference sequence). The CDR3 covers 15 residues. Trimming took 7 bases from V and 2 from J; bases not matched to a gene: 7.

This clonotype has a single count. The chain carries TRBV7-2 and TRBJ1-4; D ambiguous. The CDR3 is 12 residues long. Germline CDR1 SGHTA, CDR2 FQGNSA. Trimming left V 5 bases short and J 13 bases short, with 14 bases between. The CDR3, as DNA: TGTGCCAGCAGCCCCTCGGGCGTCATACTGTTTTTT. It specifies CASSPSGVILFF.